Listed below are T cell receptor beta chains from one sample, sequenced in a study of T-cell reconstitution after alpha-beta-depleted transplantation in children. TCRdb re-called the PCR reads with MiXCR, one entry per CDR3 protein. Here the sample spans about 230,000 distinct CDR3 sequences, 9.5% to 15% being singletons. Source: PBMCs from the stem cell graft donor, taken from the stem cell graft. Receptors were obtained from a human donor who donated a stem cell graft to a child with acute lymphoblastic leukemia. The conserved cysteine and the conserved F or W are not part of the CDR3 here.

v_gene	j_gene	CDR3aa
TRBV4-2	TRBJ2-3	ASSQVLAGTQY
TRBV20-1	TRBJ2-1	SARPGGGAHEQF
TRBV5-4	TRBJ2-4	ASSPTRDGNIQY
TRBV3-1	TRBJ1-2	ASSQDLQGSGYT
TRBV7-2	TRBJ2-5	ASSLGLPQETQY
TRBV20-1	TRBJ2-3	SASSGGGTTDTQY
TRBV3-1	TRBJ2-5	ASSLLGSGRLKTQY
TRBV6-1	TRBJ2-5	ASQIIDRSGETQY
TRBV12-3/TRBV12-4	TRBJ2-2	ASRPQGTGELF
TRBV5-1	TRBJ2-7	ASRRTGRYEQY
TRBV6-1	TRBJ1-1	ASSPPGIEAF
TRBV12-3/TRBV12-4	TRBJ1-1	ASIPLPGTGGLPETEAF
TRBV28	TRBJ1-5	ASSLKGQPQH
TRBV10-3	TRBJ2-2	AISDFAGGSGELF
TRBV6-1	TRBJ1-2	ASRGTRDRVFRGYT
TRBV7-9	TRBJ2-5	ASSPVETQY
TRBV6-5	TRBJ2-3	ASSYPKLARSTDTQY
TRBV7-2	TRBJ1-6	ASTPNWSSPLH
TRBV15	TRBJ2-2	ATSDTREGDGELF
TRBV20-1	TRBJ2-3	SASQGPAQY
TRBV12-3/TRBV12-4	TRBJ1-2	ASNDNSQGVYGYT
TRBV4-3	TRBJ1-4	ASSQGSTGEKLF
TRBV5-1	TRBJ2-1	ASSFDRGQNEQF
TRBV5-1	TRBJ1-2	ASSIERGYGYT
TRBV28	TRBJ2-3	ASRLYRGVRDTQY
TRBV5-6	TRBJ2-1	ASSFGTSFNEQF
TRBV7-2	TRBJ1-2	ASSLSSGQGDEGYT